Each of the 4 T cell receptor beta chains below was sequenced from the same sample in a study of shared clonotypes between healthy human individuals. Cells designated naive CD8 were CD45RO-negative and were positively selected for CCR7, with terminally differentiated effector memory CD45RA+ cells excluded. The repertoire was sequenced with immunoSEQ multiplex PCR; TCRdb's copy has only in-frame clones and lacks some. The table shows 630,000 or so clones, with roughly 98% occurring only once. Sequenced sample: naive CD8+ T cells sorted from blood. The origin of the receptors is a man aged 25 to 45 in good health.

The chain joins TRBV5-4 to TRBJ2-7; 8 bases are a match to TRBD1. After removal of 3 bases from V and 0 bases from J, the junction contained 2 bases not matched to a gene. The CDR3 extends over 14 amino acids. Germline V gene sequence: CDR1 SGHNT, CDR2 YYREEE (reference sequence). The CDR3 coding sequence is TGTGCCAGCAGCTCAGGGGGCTACTCCTACGAGCAGTACTTC. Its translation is CASSSGGYSYEQYF. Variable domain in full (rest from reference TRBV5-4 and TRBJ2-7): ETGVTQSPTHLIKTRGQQVTLRCSSQSGHNTVSWYQQALGQGPQFIFQYYREEENGRGNFPPRFSGLQFPNYSSELNVNALELDDSALYLCASSSGGYSYEQYFGPGTRLTVT.

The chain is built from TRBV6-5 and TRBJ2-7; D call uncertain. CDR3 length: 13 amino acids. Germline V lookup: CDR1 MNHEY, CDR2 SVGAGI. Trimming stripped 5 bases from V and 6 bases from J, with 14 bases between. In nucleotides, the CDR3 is TGTGCCAGCAGTGCGTCGGCGGTTCGCGAGCAGTACTTC. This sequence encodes CASSASAVREQYF.

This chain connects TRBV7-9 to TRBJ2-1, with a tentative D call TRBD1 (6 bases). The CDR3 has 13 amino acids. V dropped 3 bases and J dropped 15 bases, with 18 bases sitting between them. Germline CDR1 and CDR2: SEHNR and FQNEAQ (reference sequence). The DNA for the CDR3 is TGTGCCAGCAGCTTTGTACAGGGTAAGGAAACGTTCTTC. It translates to CASSFVQGKETFF.

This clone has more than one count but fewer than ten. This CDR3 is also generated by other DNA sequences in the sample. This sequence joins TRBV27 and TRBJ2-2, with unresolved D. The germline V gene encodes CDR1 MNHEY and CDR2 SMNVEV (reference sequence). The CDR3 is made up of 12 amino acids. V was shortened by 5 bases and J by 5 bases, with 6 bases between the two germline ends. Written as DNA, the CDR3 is TGTGCCAGCAGTCCCCTGACCGGGGAGCTGTTTTTT. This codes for CASSPLTGELFF.